The 19 T cell receptor beta chains below all came from one sample that was sequenced in a study of PD-1 blockade in classical Hodgkin lymphoma. Each and every patient relapsed after autologous stem cell transplantation, and patients got differing brentuximab vedotin exposure. Thawed PBMCs underwent magnetic negative selection to obtain purified CD8+ T cells. Here immunoSEQ multiplex PCR was the method, and the copy in TCRdb shows in-frame clones only, minus some. Among about 30,000 clones, 88% were seen once, and the ten largest hold more than 6.5%. The material was CD8+ T cells from blood, obtained at baseline. Source of these receptors: a human donor with classical Hodgkin lymphoma.

This rearrangement joins TRBV7-9 to TRBJ1-1; possible D gene TRBD1, 5 bases. CDR3 length: 17 residues. The germline V gene has CDR1 SEHNR and CDR2 FQNEAQ (reference sequence). V lost 5 bases, J lost 0 bases, and 19 bases lay in between. In DNA form, the CDR3 reads TGTGCCAGCAGCCGTCAGAGGGACCGACTCATGAACACTGAAGCTTTCTTT. Translation: CASSRQRDRLMNTEAFF.

The V call is TRBV9, the J call TRBJ2-2; unclear D gene. The V end lost 3 bases, the J end lost 8 bases, and 5 bases lay between the germline ends. Germline V gives CDR1 SGDLS, CDR2 YYNGEE. The CDR3 runs 11 residues. The CDR3 region is CASSASGELFF. In nucleotides, the CDR3 is TGTGCCAGCAGCGCATCTGGGGAGCTGTTTTTT.

The chain employs TRBV27 and TRBJ1-3; D gene uncertain. The germline CDR1 and CDR2 sequences are MNHEY and SMNVEV (reference sequence). The CDR3 loop spans 15 amino acids. Trimming removed 6 bases at V and 3 bases at J, with 15 bases between. The CDR3 DNA sequence: TGTGCCAGCAGCGAATTACCAGTCCGTGGAAACACCATATATTTT. Protein product: CASSELPVRGNTIYF.

The gene calls are TRBV6-5 and TRBJ2-7; 7 bases line up with TRBD1. V was clipped by 5 bases and J by 1 base; unmatched bases: 8. CDR3 length: 15 residues. CDR1 MNHEY and CDR2 SVGAGI come from the germline V gene. The CDR3 DNA reads as TGTGCCAGCAGTAACAGGGGAAGGGGTTCCTACGAGCAGTACTTC. Translation gives CASSNRGRGSYEQYF.

The chain has TRBV6-1 and TRBJ2-3; 8 bases are shared with TRBD2. This CDR3 comprises 17 residues. V dropped 1 base and J dropped 7; count of bases not matched to a gene: 13. Germline lookup yields CDR1 MNHNS and CDR2 SASEGT. The CDR3 region is CASSEVVAGIHTYTQYF. In DNA, the CDR3 is TGTGCCAGCAGTGAAGTTGTAGCGGGGATCCACACGTATACGCAGTATTTT.

V usage is TRBV2 and J usage is TRBJ2-2, with 7 bases matching TRBD2. The germline gives CDR1 SNHLY, CDR2 FYNNEI. The CDR3 sequence is 15 residues long. J gave up 5 bases and V 8 bases, and 11 bases lay outside the gene matches. CDR3 amino acids: CASLGAGVHTGELFF. CDR3 nucleotides: TGTGCCAGCCTAGGCGCGGGAGTTCATACCGGGGAGCTGTTTTTT.

The chain is built from TRBV7-8 and TRBJ2-1; 7 nucleotides line up with TRBD2. The CDR3 length is 17 residues. Looked up from germline, CDR1 is SGHVS and CDR2 is FQNEAQ. Unmatched junction bases numbered 15, after V lost 0 bases and J lost 10 bases. The CDR3 reads CASSLAFSPGGTREQFF. CDR3 bases: TGTGCCAGCAGCTTAGCTTTTTCGCCGGGAGGCACAAGGGAGCAGTTCTTC.

The gene calls are TRBV5-1 and TRBJ2-3; D remains unclear. The CDR3 runs 12 residues. CDR1 SGHRS and CDR2 YFSETQ come from the germline V gene. Trimming took 2 bases from V and 2 from J, leaving 3 bases between them. The CDR3 loop reads CASSFNTDTQYF. The CDR3 DNA sequence: TGCGCCAGCAGCTTTAACACAGATACGCAGTATTTT. The entire variable domain, with the rest obtained from reference TRBV5-1 and TRBJ2-3, is as follows: KAGVTQTPRYLIKTRGQQVTLSCSPISGHRSVSWYQQTPGQGLQFLFEYFSETQRNKGNFPGRFSGRQFSNSRSEMNVSTLELGDSALYLCASSFNTDTQYFGPGTRLTVL.

Points on this clone: Germline is not matched at one junction end, which may reflect a read error. The genes are TRBV4-2 and TRBJ2-7; D is possibly TRBD2 (6 bases). The CDR3 runs to 16 residues. Per the germline V gene, CDR1 is LGHNA and CDR2 is YNFKEQ. The CDR3 loop reads CTSSQETGVGSYEQYF. The CDR3 bases are TGTACCAGCAGCCAAGAAACGGGAGTGGGCTCCTACGAGCAGTACTTC.

There are a few counts of this clone. This chain links TRBV28 with TRBJ2-7; the match to TRBD1 covers 10 bases. Per germline, CDR1 MDHEN and CDR2 SYDVKM. The CDR3 is made up of 17 amino acids. Germline trimming cut 2 bases from V and 3 bases from J; bases unmatched to any gene: 10. The CDR3 is CASSLGWGGTGDYEQYF. The CDR3 DNA sequence: TGTGCCAGCAGTTTAGGATGGGGGGGGACAGGGGACTACGAGCAGTACTTC. Full variable domain (outside the CDR3, taken from reference TRBV28 and TRBJ2-7): DVKVTQSSRYLVKRTGEKVFLECVQDMDHENMFWYRQDPGLGLRLIYFSYDVKMKEKGDIPEGYSVSREKKERFSLILESASTNQTSMYLCASSLGWGGTGDYEQYFGPGTRLTVT.

This clone appeared once. V and J are TRBV21-1 and TRBJ2-7; TRBD1 was called by the table and not checked on the DNA. TRBV21-1 is assigned pseudogene status. The CDR3 is made up of 17 amino acids. As DNA, the CDR3 is TGTGCCAGCAGCAAAAAAACGTGGGGACAGGGGGACTACGAGCAGTACTTC. Its translation: CASSKKTWGQGDYEQYF.

V and J are TRBV28 and TRBJ1-2; no reliable D call. Trimming removed 3 bases at V and 5 bases at J, with 10 bases between. CDR3 length equals 13 residues. Germline lookup yields CDR1 MDHEN and CDR2 SYDVKM. CDR3 nucleotides: TGTGCCAGCAGTTTTGGAGACCGTTATGGCTACACCTTC. Protein product: CASSFGDRYGYTF.

The chain combines TRBV11-2 with TRBJ2-2; the D is unclear. Trimming stripped 1 base from V and 0 bases from J, with 9 bases between. In germline, CDR1 is SGHAT, CDR2 FQNNGV. The CDR3 consists of 16 residues. The CDR3 reads CASSLVGYANTGELFF. In DNA form, the CDR3 reads TGTGCCAGCAGCTTAGTAGGGTATGCGAACACCGGGGAGCTGTTTTTT.

The chain employs TRBV11-1 and TRBJ1-2; no clear D. V lost 1 base and J 1 base, leaving 4 bases between the germline ends. The CDR3 is made up of 13 amino acids. CDR1 SGHAT and CDR2 FQDESV come from the germline V gene (reference sequence). The CDR3 DNA reads as TGTGCCAGCAGCTTAGGGGGTAACTATGGCTACACCTTC. This translates into CASSLGGNYGYTF.

The chain has TRBV7-6 and TRBJ1-5; TRBD1 agrees at 7 bases. With 1 base clipped from V and 12 bases from J, the junction kept 12 bases outside the gene matches. In germline, CDR1 is SGHVS, CDR2 FNYEAQ. The length of the CDR3 is 15 residues. CDR3 bases: TGTGCCAGCAGCTTAGTGGCGCCAGGGGGGCTCGTCCAGCATTTT. As protein: CASSLVAPGGLVQHF. The variable domain in full, with the rest retrieved from reference TRBV7-6 and TRBJ1-5, is GAGVSQSPRYKVTKRGQDVALRCDPISGHVSLYWYRQALGQGPEFLTYFNYEAQQDKSGLPNDRFSAERPEGSISTLTIQRTEQRDSAMYRCASSLVAPGGLVQHFGDGTRLSIL.

As DNA, the CDR3 is TGTGCCAGCAGCTTAGAGGGCGCGACAGAGCAGTTCTTC. Residues: CASSLEGATEQFF. The V and J genes are TRBV13 and TRBJ2-1; D remains unclear. The CDR3 covers 13 residues. V dropped 1 base and J dropped 10 bases, with 11 bases sitting between them. Germline V gene data show CDR1 as PRHDT and CDR2 as FYEKMQ (reference sequence).

This clone was seen once. J is TRBJ2-5 and V is TRBV6-1; maybe TRBD1 (5 bases). The CDR3 has 15 residues. Germline loops: CDR1 MNHNS, CDR2 SASEGT. V lost 3 bases and J lost 1, with 12 bases in between. The CDR3, as DNA: TGTGCCAGCAGTGAGGGTGGGCAGGGCCAAGAGACCCAGTACTTC. It yields the protein CASSEGGQGQETQYF.

This chain joins TRBV30 and TRBJ2-7, with TRBD1 identical over 9 bases. In germline, CDR1 is GTSNPN, CDR2 SVGIG (reference sequence). The CDR3 is made up of 15 amino acids. Trimming cost V 1 base and J 4 bases; bases outside gene matches: 8. This chain's CDR3 is CAWSGPTGGRYEQYF. The CDR3 bases are TGTGCCTGGAGTGGGCCGACAGGGGGAAGGTACGAGCAGTACTTC.

The CDR3 DNA sequence: TGCGCCAGCAGCCACCACGAGAAGGGATGGCGGGTTACTAATGAAAAACTGTTTTTT. It is translated as CASSHHEKGWRVTNEKLFF. The rearrangement links TRBV4-1 to TRBJ1-4; no definite D call. V lost 3 bases and J 2 bases, leaving 22 bases between the germline ends. The germline CDR1 and CDR2 sequences are MGHRA and YSYEKL. The CDR3 covers 19 residues.